This is a list of T cell receptor beta chains from one sample in a study of blood T cell repertoires in COVID-19. Clones were read by immunoSEQ multiplex PCR, and TCRdb kept only the in-frame ones, dropping some. This sample has fewer than 85,000 clones; 65% to 90% occur once, and the top ten carry around 6%. Sequenced: peripheral blood. Receptor source: a woman aged 55 to 70 with acute or convalescent COVID-19. Each CDR3 is given with its conserved first and last residue.

v_gene	j_gene	CDR3aa
TRBV5-1	TRBJ2-1	CASTRVGYNEQFF
TRBV19	TRBJ2-2	CASSRSGLAGVYPGELFF
TRBV30	TRBJ1-5	CAWSVRGQPQHF
TRBV5-4	TRBJ2-7	CASSSDRDRLTYEQYF
TRBV6-5	TRBJ1-1	CASSRRQNTEAFF
TRBV5-1	TRBJ1-5	CASSLTGGVNQPQHF
TRBV6-6	TRBJ2-3	CASSRPWDSATDTQYF
TRBV14	TRBJ1-2	CASSPGLQEGYTF
TRBV4-1	TRBJ2-1	CASRISGGAYEQFF
TRBV5-1	TRBJ1-1	CASSSGQANTEAFF
TRBV7-2	TRBJ2-1	CASSLRGAGHNEQFF
TRBV2	TRBJ2-2	CASNLAKNTGELFF
TRBV9	TRBJ1-3	CASTQGAGNTIYF
TRBV5-1	TRBJ1-2	CASSLEGTGANGYTF
TRBV4-1	TRBJ2-2	CASSRDSPTNTGELFF
TRBV10-2	TRBJ2-2	CASSVRQGRLTGELFF
TRBV20-1	TRBJ2-5	CSAGLIETQYF
TRBV19	TRBJ1-2	CASSLAGGKGYTF
TRBV11-2	TRBJ2-3	CASSFLLAGMTDTQYF
TRBV2	TRBJ2-7	CASRILGQGNEQYF
TRBV19	TRBJ1-2	CASSYSLYGYTF
TRBV6-6	TRBJ1-5	CASSYGRRANQPQHF